The 9 T cell receptor beta chains below were found in one sample sequenced in a study of blood T cell repertoires in COVID-19. The repertoire was sequenced with immunoSEQ multiplex PCR; TCRdb's copy has only in-frame clones and lacks some. Altogether approximately 90,000 clones are present, around 90% being singletons, with the ten largest covering approximately 3.6%. Specimen: peripheral blood. The receptors originated from a woman in her 70s with acute or convalescent COVID-19.

The V call is TRBV12-5, the J call TRBJ2-3; the match to TRBD2 covers 13 bases. The germline gives CDR1 LGHNT, CDR2 FRNRAP. The CDR3 extends over 16 amino acids. With V trimmed by 4 bases and J by 4 bases, 5 bases remained unmatched. CDR3: CASGSGLAGVADTQYF. CDR3 coding DNA: TGTGCTAGTGGTTCCGGACTAGCGGGAGTGGCAGATACGCAGTATTTT.

The rearrangement links TRBV2 to TRBJ1-4; TRBD1 matches 7 bases. This CDR3 has 14 amino acids. Germline CDR1 and CDR2: SNHLY and FYNNEI. V shed 7 bases, J shed 4 bases, and the junction held 6 bases outside the gene matches. The CDR3 nucleotides are TGTGCCAGCACCCCTGACAGGGATAATGAAAAACTGTTTTTT. Its translation: CASTPDRDNEKLFF.

This clone is a singleton in its sample. CDR3 coding DNA: TGTGCCACCAGTGCAATAGGACTCACCGGGGAGCTGTTTTTT. This codes for CATSAIGLTGELFF. V gene TRBV24-1 combines with J gene TRBJ2-2; the D gene is possibly TRBD2 (5 bases). This CDR3 has 14 amino acids. The V and J ends lost 5 bases and 4 bases respectively, with 10 bases between them. Per the germline V gene, CDR1 is KGHDR and CDR2 is SFDVKD.

The rearrangement joins TRBV18 to TRBJ2-6, with 12 bases that match TRBD1. Germline V CDR1 and CDR2: KGHSH, LQKENI. The V and J ends lost 6 bases and 2 bases, in that order; junction bases with no gene match: 5. The CDR3 contains 17 residues. The CDR3 bases are TGTGCCAGCTCCCCGGGACAGGGGGCGCCTGGGGCCAACGTCCTGACTTTC. This sequence encodes CASSPGQGAPGANVLTF.

This clone has a single count. This chain uses TRBV5-4 with TRBJ2-3, with D perhaps TRBD2 (5 bases). The CDR3 spans 12 residues. Deletions cut 2 bases from V and 6 bases from J, with 7 bases between. Germline V gives CDR1 SGHNT, CDR2 YYREEE (reference sequence). The CDR3 DNA follows: TGTGCCAGCAGCTTCTGGGAGGATACGCAGTATTTT. Amino acid sequence: CASSFWEDTQYF. The variable domain in full, with the rest retrieved from reference TRBV5-4 and TRBJ2-3, is ETGVTQSPTHLIKTRGQQVTLRCSSQSGHNTVSWYQQALGQGPQFIFQYYREEENGRGNFPPRFSGLQFPNYSSELNVNALELDDSALYLCASSFWEDTQYFGPGTRLTVL.

The chain carries TRBV3-1 (or the pseudogene TRBV3-2) and TRBJ2-5; 7 bases match TRBD1. The germline CDR1 and CDR2 sequences are LGHDT and YNNKEL (reference sequence). The CDR3 extends over 15 amino acids. The junction had 6 bases not matched to a gene; V was cut back by 1 base and J by 4 bases. CDR3 in amino acids: CASSQATGVGETQYF. The CDR3 nucleotides read TGTGCCAGCAGCCAAGCCACAGGGGTGGGAGAGACCCAGTACTTC.

This chain joins TRBV28 and TRBJ2-7, with 9 bases that match TRBD2. V lost 11 bases and J lost 5; bases outside the gene matches: 19. This CDR3 is built from 16 residues. Germline V gene data show CDR1 as MDHEN and CDR2 as SYDVKM. The CDR3 is CAAGIPRAGGTHEQYF. The CDR3 nucleotides read TGTGCCGCCGGAATTCCAAGGGCGGGAGGGACGCACGAGCAGTACTTC.

V is TRBV6-8 and J is TRBJ2-7, with 9 bases matching TRBD2. CDR3 size: 16 residues. Germline V gives CDR1 MNHGY, CDR2 SAAAGT. V lost 7 bases, J lost 3 bases, and 13 bases stayed unmatched. CDR3 region: CASIRRREGHLYEQYF. The CDR3 DNA is TGTGCCAGCATTAGGAGGCGGGAGGGCCACCTCTACGAGCAGTACTTC.

The chain employs TRBV29-1 and TRBJ2-5; the D is unclear. This CDR3 is built from 13 residues. Trimming removed 6 bases from V and 1 base from J, with 12 bases in between. Germline CDR1 and CDR2: SQVTM and ANQGSEA. The CDR3 loop is CSVEVRRQETQYF. For the CDR3, the DNA is TGCAGCGTAGAGGTACGACGCCAAGAGACCCAGTACTTC.